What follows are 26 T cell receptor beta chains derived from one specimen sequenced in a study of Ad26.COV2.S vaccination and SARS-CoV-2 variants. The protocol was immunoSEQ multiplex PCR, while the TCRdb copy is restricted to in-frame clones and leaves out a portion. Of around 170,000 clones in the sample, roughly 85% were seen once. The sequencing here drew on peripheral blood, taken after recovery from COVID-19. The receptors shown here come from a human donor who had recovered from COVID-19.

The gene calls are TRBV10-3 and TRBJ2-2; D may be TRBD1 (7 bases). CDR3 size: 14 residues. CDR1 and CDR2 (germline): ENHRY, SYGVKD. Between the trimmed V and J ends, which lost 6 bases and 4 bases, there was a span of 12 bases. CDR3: CAIRGQGGTGELFF. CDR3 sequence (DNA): TGTGCCATCAGAGGGCAGGGGGGCACCGGGGAGCTGTTTTTT.

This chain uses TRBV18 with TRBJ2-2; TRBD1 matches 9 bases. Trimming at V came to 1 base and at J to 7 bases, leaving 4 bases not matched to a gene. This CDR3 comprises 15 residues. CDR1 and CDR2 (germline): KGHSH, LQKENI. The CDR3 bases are TGTGCCAGCTCACCACGACAGGGGGACGGCGGGGAGCTGTTTTTT. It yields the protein CASSPRQGDGGELFF.

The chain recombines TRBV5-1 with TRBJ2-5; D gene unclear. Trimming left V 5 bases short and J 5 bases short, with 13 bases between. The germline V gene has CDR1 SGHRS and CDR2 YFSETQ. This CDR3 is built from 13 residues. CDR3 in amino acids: CASRSVLGETQYF. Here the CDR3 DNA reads TGCGCCAGCAGATCCGTTCTTGGGGAGACCCAGTACTTC. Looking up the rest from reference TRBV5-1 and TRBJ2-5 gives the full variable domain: KAGVTQTPRYLIKTRGQQVTLSCSPISGHRSVSWYQQTPGQGLQFLFEYFSETQRNKGNFPGRFSGRQFSNSRSEMNVSTLELGDSALYLCASRSVLGETQYFGPGTRLLVL.

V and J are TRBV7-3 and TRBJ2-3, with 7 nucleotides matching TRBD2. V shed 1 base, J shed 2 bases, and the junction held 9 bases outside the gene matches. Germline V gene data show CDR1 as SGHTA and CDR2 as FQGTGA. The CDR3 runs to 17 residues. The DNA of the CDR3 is TGTGCCAGCAGCTTAAATCCGGCGGGAGCCATCACAGATACGCAGTATTTT. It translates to CASSLNPAGAITDTQYF.

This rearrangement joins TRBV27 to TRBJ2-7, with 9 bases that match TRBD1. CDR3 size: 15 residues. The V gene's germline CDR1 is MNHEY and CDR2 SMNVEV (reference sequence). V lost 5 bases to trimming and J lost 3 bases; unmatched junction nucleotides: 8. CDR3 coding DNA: TGTGCCAGCAGTCTCCGCCCGGACAGGGGCTACGAGCAGTACTTC. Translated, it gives CASSLRPDRGYEQYF.

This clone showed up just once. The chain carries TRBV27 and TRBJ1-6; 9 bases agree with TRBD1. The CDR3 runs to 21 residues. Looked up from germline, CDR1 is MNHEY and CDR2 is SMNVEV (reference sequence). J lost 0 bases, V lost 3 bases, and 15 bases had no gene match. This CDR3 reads CASSLRLPGQGLSSYNSPLHF. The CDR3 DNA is TGTGCCAGCAGTTTGCGCTTGCCGGGACAGGGCCTGAGCTCCTATAATTCACCCCTCCACTTT.

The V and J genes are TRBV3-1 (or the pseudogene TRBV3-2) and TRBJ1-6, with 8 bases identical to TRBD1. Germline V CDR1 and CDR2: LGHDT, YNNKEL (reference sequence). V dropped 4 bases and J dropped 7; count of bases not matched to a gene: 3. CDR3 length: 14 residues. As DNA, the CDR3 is TGTGCCAGCAGCCTGGGACAGGAAAATTCACCCCTCCACTTT. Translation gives CASSLGQENSPLHF.

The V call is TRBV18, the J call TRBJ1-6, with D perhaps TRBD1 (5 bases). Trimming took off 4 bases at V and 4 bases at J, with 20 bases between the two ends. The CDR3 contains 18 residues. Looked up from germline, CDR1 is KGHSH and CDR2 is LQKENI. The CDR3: CASSHLRDGSLYNSPLHF. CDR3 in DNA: TGTGCCAGCTCACATCTCCGGGACGGGTCTTTATATAATTCACCCCTCCACTTT.

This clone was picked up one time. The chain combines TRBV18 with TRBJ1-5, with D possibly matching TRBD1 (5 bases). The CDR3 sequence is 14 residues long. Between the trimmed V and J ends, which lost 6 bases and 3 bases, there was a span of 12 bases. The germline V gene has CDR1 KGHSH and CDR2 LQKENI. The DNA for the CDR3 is TGTGCCAGCTCCCGTGCAGGGTACAATCAGCCCCAGCATTTT. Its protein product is CASSRAGYNQPQHF.

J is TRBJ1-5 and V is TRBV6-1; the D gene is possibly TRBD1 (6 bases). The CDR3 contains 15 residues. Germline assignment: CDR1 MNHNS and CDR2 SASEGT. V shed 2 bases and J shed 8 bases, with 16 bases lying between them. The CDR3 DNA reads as TGTGCCAGCAGTGAAAACCGGGGGCGGTACGAGCCCCAGCATTTT. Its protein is CASSENRGRYEPQHF.

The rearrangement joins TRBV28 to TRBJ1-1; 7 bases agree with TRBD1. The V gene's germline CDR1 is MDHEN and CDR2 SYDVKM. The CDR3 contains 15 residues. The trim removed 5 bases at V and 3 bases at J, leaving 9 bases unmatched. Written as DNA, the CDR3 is TGTGCCAGCAGTATGCTTAAGGGGGCCGACACTGAAGCTTTCTTT. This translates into CASSMLKGADTEAFF.

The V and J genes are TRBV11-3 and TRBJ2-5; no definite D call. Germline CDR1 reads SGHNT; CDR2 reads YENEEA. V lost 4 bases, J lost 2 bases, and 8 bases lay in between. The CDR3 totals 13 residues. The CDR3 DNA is TGTGCCAGCAGCTCCCGAGAACAAGAGACCCAGTACTTC. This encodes CASSSREQETQYF.

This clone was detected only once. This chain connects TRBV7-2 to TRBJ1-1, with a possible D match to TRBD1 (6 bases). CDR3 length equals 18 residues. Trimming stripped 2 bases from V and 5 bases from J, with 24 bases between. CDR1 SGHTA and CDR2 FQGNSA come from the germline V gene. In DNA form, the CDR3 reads TGTGCCAGCAGCTTAAGGATGACTCTTAGACAGGAGGGAACTGAAGCTTTCTTT. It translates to CASSLRMTLRQEGTEAFF.

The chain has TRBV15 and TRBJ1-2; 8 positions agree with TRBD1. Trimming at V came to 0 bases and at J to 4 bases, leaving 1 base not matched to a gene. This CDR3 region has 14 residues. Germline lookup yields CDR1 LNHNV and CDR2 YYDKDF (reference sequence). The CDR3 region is CATSREGTGYGYTF. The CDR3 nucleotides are TGTGCCACCAGCAGAGAGGGGACAGGCTATGGCTACACCTTC.

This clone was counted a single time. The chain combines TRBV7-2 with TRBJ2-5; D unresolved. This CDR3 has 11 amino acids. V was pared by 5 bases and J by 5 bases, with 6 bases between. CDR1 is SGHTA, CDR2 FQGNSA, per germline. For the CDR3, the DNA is TGTGCCAGCAGCCCTAGTGAGACCCAGTACTTC. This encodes CASSPSETQYF.

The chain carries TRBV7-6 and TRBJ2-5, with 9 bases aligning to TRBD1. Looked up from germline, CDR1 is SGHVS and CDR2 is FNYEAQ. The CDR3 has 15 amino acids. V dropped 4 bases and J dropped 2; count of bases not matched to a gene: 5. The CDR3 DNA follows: TGTGCCAGCAGCTGGGGACAGGGCGAACAAGAGACCCAGTACTTC. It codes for CASSWGQGEQETQYF.

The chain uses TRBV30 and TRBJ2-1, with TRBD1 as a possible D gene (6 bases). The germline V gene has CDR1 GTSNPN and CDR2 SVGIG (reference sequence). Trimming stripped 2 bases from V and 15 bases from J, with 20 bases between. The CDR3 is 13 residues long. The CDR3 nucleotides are TGTGCCTGGAGTATCGCCAGGGGTTCTGTGGGGTTCTTC. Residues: CAWSIARGSVGFF.

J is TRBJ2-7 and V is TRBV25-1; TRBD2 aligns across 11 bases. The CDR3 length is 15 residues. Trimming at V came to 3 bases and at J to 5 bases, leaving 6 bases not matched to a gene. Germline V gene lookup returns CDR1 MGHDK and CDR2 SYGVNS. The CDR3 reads CASSDPSGGRDEQYF. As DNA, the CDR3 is TGTGCCAGCAGTGATCCTAGCGGGGGGAGAGACGAGCAGTACTTC.

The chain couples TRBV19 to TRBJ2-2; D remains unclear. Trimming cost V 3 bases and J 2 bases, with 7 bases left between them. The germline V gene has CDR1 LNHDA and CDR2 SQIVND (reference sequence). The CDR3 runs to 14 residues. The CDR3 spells CASSIRSNTGELFF. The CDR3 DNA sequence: TGTGCCAGTAGTATCCGGAGTAACACCGGGGAGCTGTTTTTT.

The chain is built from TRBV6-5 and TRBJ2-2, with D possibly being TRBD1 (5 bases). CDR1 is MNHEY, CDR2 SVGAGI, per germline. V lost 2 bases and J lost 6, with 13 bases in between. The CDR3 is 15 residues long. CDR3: CASSYQPGLAGELFF. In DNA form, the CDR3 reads TGTGCCAGCAGTTACCAGCCAGGGCTAGCCGGGGAGCTGTTTTTT.

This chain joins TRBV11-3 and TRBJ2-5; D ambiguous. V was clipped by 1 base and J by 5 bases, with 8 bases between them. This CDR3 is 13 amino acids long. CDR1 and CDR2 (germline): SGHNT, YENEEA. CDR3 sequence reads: CASSLVHGETQYF. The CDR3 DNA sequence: TGTGCCAGCAGCTTAGTCCACGGGGAGACCCAGTACTTC.

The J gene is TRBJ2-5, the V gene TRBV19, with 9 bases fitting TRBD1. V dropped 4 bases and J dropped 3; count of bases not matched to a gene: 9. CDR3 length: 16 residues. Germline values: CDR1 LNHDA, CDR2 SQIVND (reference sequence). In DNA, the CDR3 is TGTGCCAGTAGTAGTCCCGGGACAGGGATGGAAGAGACCCAGTACTTC. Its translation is CASSSPGTGMEETQYF.

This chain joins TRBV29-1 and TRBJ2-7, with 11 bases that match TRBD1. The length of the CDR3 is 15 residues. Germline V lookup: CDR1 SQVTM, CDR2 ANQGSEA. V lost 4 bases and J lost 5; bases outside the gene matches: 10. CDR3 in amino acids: CSVVGRTGGYDEQYF. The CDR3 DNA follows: TGCAGCGTTGTTGGCCGGACAGGGGGCTATGACGAGCAGTACTTC.

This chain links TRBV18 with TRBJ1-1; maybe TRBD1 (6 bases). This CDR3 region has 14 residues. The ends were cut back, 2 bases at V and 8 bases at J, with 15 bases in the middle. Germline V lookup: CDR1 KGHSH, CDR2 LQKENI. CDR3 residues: CASSPIQGLTEAFF. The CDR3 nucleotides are TGTGCCAGCTCACCAATACAGGGTCTTACCGAAGCTTTCTTT.

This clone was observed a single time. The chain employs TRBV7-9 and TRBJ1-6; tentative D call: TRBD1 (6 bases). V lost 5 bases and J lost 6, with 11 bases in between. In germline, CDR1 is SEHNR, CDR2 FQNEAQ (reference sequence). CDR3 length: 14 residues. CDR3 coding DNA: TGTGCCAGCAGCCCCGGACAGACTAATTCACCCCTCCACTTT. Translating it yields CASSPGQTNSPLHF.

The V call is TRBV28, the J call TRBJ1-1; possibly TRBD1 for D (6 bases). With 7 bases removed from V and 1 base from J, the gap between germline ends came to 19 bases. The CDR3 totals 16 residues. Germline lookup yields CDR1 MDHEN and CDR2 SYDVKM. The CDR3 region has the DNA TGTGCCAGCACCTCCCCGGTCGGGGGGCCGAACACTGAAGCTTTCTTT. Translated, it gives CASTSPVGGPNTEAFF. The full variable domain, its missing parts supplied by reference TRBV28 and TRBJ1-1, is DVKVTQSSRYLVKRTGEKVFLECVQDMDHENMFWYRQDPGLGLRLIYFSYDVKMKEKGDIPEGYSVSREKKERFSLILESASTNQTSMYLCASTSPVGGPNTEAFFGQGTRLTVV.